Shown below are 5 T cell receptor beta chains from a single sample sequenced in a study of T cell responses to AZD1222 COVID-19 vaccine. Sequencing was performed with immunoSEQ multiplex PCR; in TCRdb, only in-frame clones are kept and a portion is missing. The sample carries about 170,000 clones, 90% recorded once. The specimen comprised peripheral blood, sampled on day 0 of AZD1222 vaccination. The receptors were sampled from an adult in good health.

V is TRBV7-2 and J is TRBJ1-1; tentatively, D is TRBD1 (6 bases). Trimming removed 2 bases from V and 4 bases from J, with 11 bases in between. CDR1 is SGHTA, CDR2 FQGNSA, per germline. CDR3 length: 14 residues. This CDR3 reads CASSLFQGSTEAFF. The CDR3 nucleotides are TGTGCCAGCAGCTTATTCCAGGGGAGCACTGAAGCTTTCTTT.

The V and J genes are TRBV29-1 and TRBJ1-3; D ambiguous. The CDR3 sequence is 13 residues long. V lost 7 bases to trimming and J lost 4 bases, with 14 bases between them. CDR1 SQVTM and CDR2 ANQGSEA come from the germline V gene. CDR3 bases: TGCAGCGCCAACGTGGGAATCGGAAACACCATATATTTT. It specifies CSANVGIGNTIYF.

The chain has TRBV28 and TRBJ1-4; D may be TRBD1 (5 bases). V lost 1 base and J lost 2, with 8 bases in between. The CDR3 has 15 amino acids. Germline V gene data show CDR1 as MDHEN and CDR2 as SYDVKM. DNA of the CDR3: TGTGCCAGCAGTTTATCATGGGGGACTAATGAAAAACTGTTTTTT. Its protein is CASSLSWGTNEKLFF. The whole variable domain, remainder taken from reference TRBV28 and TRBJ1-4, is DVKVTQSSRYLVKRTGEKVFLECVQDMDHENMFWYRQDPGLGLRLIYFSYDVKMKEKGDIPEGYSVSREKKERFSLILESASTNQTSMYLCASSLSWGTNEKLFFGSGTQLSVL.

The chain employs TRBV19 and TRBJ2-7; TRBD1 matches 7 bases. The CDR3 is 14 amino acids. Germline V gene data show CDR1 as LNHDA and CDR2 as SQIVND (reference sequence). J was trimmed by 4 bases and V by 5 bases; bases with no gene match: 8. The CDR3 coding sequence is TGTGCCAGTAGTGGACAGGACAAGGCTTACGAGCAGTACTTC. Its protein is CASSGQDKAYEQYF.

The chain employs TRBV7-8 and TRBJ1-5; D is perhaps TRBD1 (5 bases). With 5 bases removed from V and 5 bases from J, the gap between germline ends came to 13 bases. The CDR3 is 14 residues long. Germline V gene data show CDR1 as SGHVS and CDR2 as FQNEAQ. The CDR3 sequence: CASSPLLGDQPQHF. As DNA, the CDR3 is TGTGCCAGCAGCCCTCTTTTGGGGGATCAGCCCCAGCATTTT. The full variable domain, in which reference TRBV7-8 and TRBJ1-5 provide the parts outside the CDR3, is GAGVSQSPRYKVAKRGQDVALRCDPISGHVSLFWYQQALGQGPEFLTYFQNEAQLDKSGLPSDRFFAERPEGSVSTLKIQRTQQEDSAVYLCASSPLLGDQPQHFGDGTRLSIL.